This T cell receptor (beta chain) was identified in a study of patients and donors after allogeneic stem cell transplantation. From the RT-PCR reads, TCRdb called clonotypes with MiXCR, one entry per CDR3 protein. Of 400,000 to 500,000 distinct CDR3 sequences detected, roughly 17% appear once; the ten largest clones hold less than 9.5%. With V trimmed by 1 base and J by 5 bases, 3 bases remained unmatched. The CDR3 consists of 14 residues. The sequence came from a human donor who was either an allogeneic HSCT recipient or a stem cell or donor lymphocyte infusion donor (not recorded which). It is not recorded whose cells these are; they may come from a transplant donor. The gene calls are TRBV12-3 or TRBV12-4 and TRBJ1-2, with 8 bases lining up with TRBD1. Sequencing was carried out using blood, either unsorted or a sorted T cell fraction (not recorded which). CDR3 in amino acids: CASSLEDRAYGYTF. As DNA, the CDR3 is TGTGCCAGCAGTTTAGAGGACAGGGCGTATGGCTACACCTTC.